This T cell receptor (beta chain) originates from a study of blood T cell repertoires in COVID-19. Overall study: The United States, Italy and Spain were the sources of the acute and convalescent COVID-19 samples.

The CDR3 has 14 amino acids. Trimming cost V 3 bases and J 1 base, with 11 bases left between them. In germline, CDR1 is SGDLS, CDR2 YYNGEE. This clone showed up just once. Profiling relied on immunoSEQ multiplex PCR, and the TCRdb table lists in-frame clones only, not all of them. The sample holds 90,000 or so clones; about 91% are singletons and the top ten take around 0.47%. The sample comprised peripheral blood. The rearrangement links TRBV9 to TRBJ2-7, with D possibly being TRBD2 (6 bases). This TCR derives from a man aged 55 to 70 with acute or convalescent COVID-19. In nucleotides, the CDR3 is TGTGCCAGCAGCGGAGGACGGGGGTCCTACGAGCAGTACTTC. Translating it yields CASSGGRGSYEQYF.